Included here is one T cell receptor (beta chain) sequence, with context. PCR employed 60 Vbeta and 13 Jbeta primers. This table comes from immunoSEQ multiplex PCR, and its TCRdb copy is limited to in-frame clones, with some not included. The sample lists tens of thousands of clones; 70% to 85% were seen once. The data were taken from a study of cytomegalovirus exposure and HLA in healthy donors. V lost 6 bases and J 7 bases, leaving 18 bases between the germline ends. CDR3 length: 15 residues. The germline V gene encodes CDR1 MNHNY and CDR2 SVGAGI (reference sequence). The chain is built from TRBV6-6 and TRBJ1-4; D call uncertain. The sequencing input was PBMCs. This TCR was sampled from a woman between 35 and 50 years old in good health and CMV-seronegative. CDR3 loop: CASSWDFRGFEKLFF. The CDR3 coding sequence is TGTGCCAGCAGCTGGGATTTTCGGGGTTTTGAAAAACTGTTTTTT.